These T cell receptor beta chains were read from a single sample in a study of T cells in Graves' hyperthyroidism and ophthalmopathy. TCRdb redid the calling of the multiplex PCR reads with MiXCR, one entry per CDR3 protein. In the table there are around 99,000 distinct CDR3 sequences, about a sixth of which are singletons. Material: blood. The receptors were gathered from a woman between 50 and 59 years old with Graves' hyperthyroidism. Both conserved end residues are part of each CDR3. A D gene is named only where the DNA matches it firmly. The size entry is marked missing in some rows and otherwise reads once, few, many or a size class.

>TRBD1|NA|TRBJ1-1|TRBV12-3/TRBV12-4
CASSLDRPMNTEAFF
TGTGCCAGCAGTTTGGACAGGCCGATGAACACTGAAGCTTTCTTT
>NA|NA|TRBJ1-1|TRBV11-1
CASSLRQENTEAFF
TGTGCCAGCAGCTTACGACAGGAGAACACTGAAGCTTTCTTT
>NA|many|TRBJ1-1|TRBV19
CASRVGPNTEAFF
TGTGCCAGTAGGGTGGGTCCGAACACTGAAGCTTTCTTT
>TRBD1|many|TRBJ1-1|TRBV7-2
CASSASTGVGTEAFF
TGTGCCAGCAGCGCCTCGACAGGGGTTGGCACTGAAGCTTTCTTT
>TRBD1|many|TRBJ2-1|TRBV29-1
CSAGQGAYNEQFF
TGCAGCGCGGGACAGGGGGCCTACAATGAGCAGTTCTTC
>NA|once|TRBJ2-7|TRBV6-2/TRBV6-3
CASSYSRLTEQYF
TGTGCCAGCAGTTACTCGAGGCTGACCGAGCAGTACTTC
>NA|many|TRBJ2-2|TRBV20-1
CSATHRQATNTGELFF
TGCAGTGCCACCCACCGACAGGCGACGAACACCGGGGAGCTGTTTTTT
>TRBD1|many|TRBJ1-5|TRBV19
CASSIWDRGQPQHF
TGTGCCAGTAGTATATGGGACAGGGGTCAGCCCCAGCATTTT
>NA|many|TRBJ2-6|TRBV28
CASSLRYFSGANVLTF
TGTGCCAGCAGTTTAAGATATTTCTCTGGGGCCAACGTCCTGACTTTC
>NA|NA|TRBJ1-1|TRBV6-1
CASSEALRGRNTEAFF
TGTGCCAGCAGTGAAGCGCTTCGGGGGAGGAACACTGAAGCTTTCTTT
>NA|many|TRBJ1-4|TRBV27
CASSPRLGVKLFF
TGTGCCAGCAGTCCGCGTCTGGGGGTAAAACTGTTTTTT
>NA|many|TRBJ2-5|TRBV19
CACSSGLSETQYF
TGTGCCTGCAGTAGTGGCTTGTCGGAGACCCAGTACTTC
>NA|many|TRBJ2-2|TRBV5-1
CASRNTGELFF
TGCGCCAGCAGGAACACCGGGGAGCTGTTTTTT
>TRBD2|many|TRBJ2-4|TRBV19
CASSIAPSGSTKNIQYF
TGTGCCAGTAGTATAGCCCCTAGCGGGAGTACCAAAAACATTCAGTACTTC
>NA|many|TRBJ2-1|TRBV30
CAWSGPGEQFF
TGTGCCTGGAGTGGACCGGGGGAGCAGTTCTTC
>NA|NA|TRBJ2-5|TRBV7-8
CASSRGGPPYQETQYF
TGTGCCAGCAGCCGAGGGGGACCGCCGTACCAAGAGACCCAGTACTTC
>TRBD2|NA|TRBJ2-7|TRBV20-1
CSAVGGSGEYEQYF
TGCAGTGCTGTCGGGGGTAGCGGGGAATACGAGCAGTACTTC
>NA|many|TRBJ2-3|TRBV12-3/TRBV12-4
CASSGGNTDTQYF
TGTGCCAGCTCTGGCGGGAATACAGATACGCAGTATTTT
>NA|many|TRBJ1-4|TRBV20-1
CSASRAETNEKLFF
TGCAGTGCTAGTCGGGCAGAGACTAATGAAAAACTGTTTTTT